This note documents a single TCR beta chain sequence. What it binds is unknown. This CDR3 is built from 14 residues. The germline gives CDR1 MNHEY, CDR2 SMNVEV (reference sequence). The ends were cut back, 1 base at V and 6 bases at J, with 13 bases in the middle. The record originates from a study of cytomegalovirus exposure and HLA in healthy donors. The study ran its PCR with 60 Vbeta and 13 Jbeta primers. Clones were read by immunoSEQ multiplex PCR, and TCRdb kept only the in-frame ones, dropping some. This sample has about 89,000 clones, with roughly 79% found just once. General study findings and limits: The classifier, whose performance was assessed in both the original and validation cohorts, reportedly diagnosed cytomegalovirus status with high specificity and sensitivity. Presence/absence analysis assumed near-uniform sequencing depth across donors.

V and J are TRBV27 and TRBJ2-7, with D possibly matching TRBD2 (5 bases). The clonotype was recovered from a male donor in good health and CMV-seronegative. The sequencing sample was made of PBMCs. CDR3 in amino acids: CASSLLGSRGEQYF. The DNA for the CDR3 is TGTGCCAGCAGTTTATTGGGCAGTCGGGGCGAGCAGTACTTC.